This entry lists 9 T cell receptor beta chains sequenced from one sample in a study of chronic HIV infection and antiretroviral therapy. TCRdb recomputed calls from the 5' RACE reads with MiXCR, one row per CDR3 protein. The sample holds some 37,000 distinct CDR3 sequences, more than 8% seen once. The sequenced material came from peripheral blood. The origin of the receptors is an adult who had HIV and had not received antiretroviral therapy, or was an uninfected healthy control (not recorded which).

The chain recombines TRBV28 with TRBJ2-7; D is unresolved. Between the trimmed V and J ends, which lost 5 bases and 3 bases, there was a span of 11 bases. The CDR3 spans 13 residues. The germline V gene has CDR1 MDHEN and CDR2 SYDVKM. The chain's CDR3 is CASSTFSSYEQYF. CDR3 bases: TGTGCCAGCAGTACCTTTTCTAGCTACGAGCAGTACTTC. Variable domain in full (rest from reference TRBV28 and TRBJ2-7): DVKVTQSSRYLVKRTGEKVFLECVQDMDHENMFWYRQDPGLGLRLIYFSYDVKMKEKGDIPEGYSVSREKKERFSLILESASTNQTSMYLCASSTFSSYEQYFGPGTRLTVT.

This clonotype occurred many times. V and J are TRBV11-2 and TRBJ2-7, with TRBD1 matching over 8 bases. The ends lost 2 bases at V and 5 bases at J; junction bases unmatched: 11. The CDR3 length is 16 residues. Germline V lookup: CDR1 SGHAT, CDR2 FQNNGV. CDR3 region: CASSLYPVDRGNEQYF. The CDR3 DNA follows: TGTGCCAGCAGCTTATACCCCGTCGACAGGGGTAACGAGCAGTACTTC.

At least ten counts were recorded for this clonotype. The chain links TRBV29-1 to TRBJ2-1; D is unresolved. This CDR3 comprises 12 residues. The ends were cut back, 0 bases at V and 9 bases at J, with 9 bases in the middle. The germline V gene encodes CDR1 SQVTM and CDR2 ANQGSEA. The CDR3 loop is CSVEDESGEQFF. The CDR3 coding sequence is TGCAGCGTTGAAGATGAGTCCGGTGAGCAGTTCTTC.

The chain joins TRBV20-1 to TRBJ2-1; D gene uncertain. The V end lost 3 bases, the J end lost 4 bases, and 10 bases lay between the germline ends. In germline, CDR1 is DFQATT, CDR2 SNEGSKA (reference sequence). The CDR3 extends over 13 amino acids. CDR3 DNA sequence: TGCAGTGCTAGTCGTCTACCGTACAATGAGCAGTTCTTC. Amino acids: CSASRLPYNEQFF.

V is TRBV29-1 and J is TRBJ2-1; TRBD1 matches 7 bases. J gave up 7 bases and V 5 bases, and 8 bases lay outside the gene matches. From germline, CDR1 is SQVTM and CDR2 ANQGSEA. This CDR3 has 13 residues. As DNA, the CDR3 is TGCAGCGTTAGAAAGGGGGCTGGAAATGAGCAGTTCTTC. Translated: CSVRKGAGNEQFF.

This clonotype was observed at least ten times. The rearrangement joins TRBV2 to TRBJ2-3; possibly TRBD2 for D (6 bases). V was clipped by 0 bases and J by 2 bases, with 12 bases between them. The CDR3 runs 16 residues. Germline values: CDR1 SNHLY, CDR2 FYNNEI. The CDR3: CASSEALSGFTDTQYF. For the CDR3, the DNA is TGTGCCAGCAGTGAAGCGCTTAGCGGATTCACAGATACGCAGTATTTT.

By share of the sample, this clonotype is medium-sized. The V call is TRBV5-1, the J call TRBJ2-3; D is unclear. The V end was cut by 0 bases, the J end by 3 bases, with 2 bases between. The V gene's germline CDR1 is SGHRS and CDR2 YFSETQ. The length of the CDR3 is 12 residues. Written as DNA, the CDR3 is TGCGCCAGCAGCTTGGCTACAGATACGCAGTATTTT. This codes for CASSLATDTQYF.

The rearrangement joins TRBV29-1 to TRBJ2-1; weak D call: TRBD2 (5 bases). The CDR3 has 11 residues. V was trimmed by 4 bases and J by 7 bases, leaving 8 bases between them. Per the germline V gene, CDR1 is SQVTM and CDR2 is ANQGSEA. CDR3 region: CSVVALNEQFF. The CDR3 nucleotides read TGCAGCGTTGTAGCGTTGAATGAGCAGTTCTTC.

Here the CDR3 reads CSARSGEVYEQYF. CDR3 nucleotide sequence: TGCAGTGCACGGAGCGGGGAGGTCTACGAGCAGTACTTC. The rearrangement uses TRBV20-1 and TRBJ2-7, with 7 bases identical to TRBD2. The V and J ends lost 6 bases and 3 bases, in that order; junction bases with no gene match: 8. The germline V gene has CDR1 DFQATT and CDR2 SNEGSKA (reference sequence). The CDR3 has 13 residues.